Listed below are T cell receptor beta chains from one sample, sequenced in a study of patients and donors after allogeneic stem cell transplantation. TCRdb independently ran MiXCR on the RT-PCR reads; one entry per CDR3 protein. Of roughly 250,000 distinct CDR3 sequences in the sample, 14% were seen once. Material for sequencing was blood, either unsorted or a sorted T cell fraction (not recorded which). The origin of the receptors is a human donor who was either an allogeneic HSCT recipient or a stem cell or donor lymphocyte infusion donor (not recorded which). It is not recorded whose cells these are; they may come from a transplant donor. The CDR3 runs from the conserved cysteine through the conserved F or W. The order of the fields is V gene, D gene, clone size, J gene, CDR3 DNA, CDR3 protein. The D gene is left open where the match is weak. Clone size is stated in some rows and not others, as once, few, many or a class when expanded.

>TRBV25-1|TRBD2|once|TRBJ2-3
TGTGCCAGCAGTGAGGCGGGGGGCCCTAGCACAGATACGCAGTATTTT
CASSEAGGPSTDTQYF
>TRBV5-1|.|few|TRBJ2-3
TGCGCCAGCTGTCTGGGAGGAGGGGAAAATGTGGCAGATACGCAGTATTTT
CASCLGGGENVADTQYF
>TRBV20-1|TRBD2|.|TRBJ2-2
TGCAGTGCTAGAGATAACCAGCGGGGGCGAGGCGGGGAGCTGTTTTTT
CSARDNQRGRGGELFF
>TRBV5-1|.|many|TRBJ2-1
TGCGCCAGCAGCTGGGACTTTAATGAGCAGTTCTTC
CASSWDFNEQFF
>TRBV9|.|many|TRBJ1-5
TGTGCCAGCAGCCCGACGCGGGGCATGGGCAATCAGCCCCAGCATTTT
CASSPTRGMGNQPQHF
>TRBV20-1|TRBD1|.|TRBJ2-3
TGCAGTGCTCTTCGGGTCCCAGCGACAGGGGGGCCCACAGATACGCAGTATTTT
CSALRVPATGGPTDTQYF
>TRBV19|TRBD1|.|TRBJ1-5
TGTGCCAGTAGTACCGACAGGGCTCCACATCAGCCCCAGCATTTT
CASSTDRAPHQPQHF
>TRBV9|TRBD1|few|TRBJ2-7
TGTGCCAGCAGCTTGGGACAGGGACCGAACTACGAGCAGTACTTC
CASSLGQGPNYEQYF
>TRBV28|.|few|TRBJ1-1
TGTGCCAGCAGTTTACCTGCACCTACCTTTTTGAACACTGAAGCTTTCTTT
CASSLPAPTFLNTEAFF
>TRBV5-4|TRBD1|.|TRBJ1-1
TGTGCCAGCAGCTTGGGTTTTCGACAGGGGAACACTGAAGCTTTCTTT
CASSLGFRQGNTEAFF
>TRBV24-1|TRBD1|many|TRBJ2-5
TGTGCCACCAGTGACCAGGACCGGGACAGGGGGAAAGAGACCCAGTACTTC
CATSDQDRDRGKETQYF
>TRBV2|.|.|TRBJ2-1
TGTGCCAGCAGTGAAGAGGGGTTCAATGAGCAGTTCTTC
CASSEEGFNEQFF
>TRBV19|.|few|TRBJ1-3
TGTGCCAGTAGTATCAACTCCATACCCACGTCTGGAAACACCATATATTTT
CASSINSIPTSGNTIYF
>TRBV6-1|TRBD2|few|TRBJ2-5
TGTGCCAGCAGTAGACTAGCGGGAGGGGAGACCCAGTACTTC
CASSRLAGGETQYF
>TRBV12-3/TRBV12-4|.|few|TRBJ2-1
TGTGCCAGCAGTTTAAGGCAGGGGTACAATGAGCAGTTCTTC
CASSLRQGYNEQFF
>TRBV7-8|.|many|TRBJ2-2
TGTGCCAGCAGCTTACTGAGGGGGACCGGGGAGCTGTTTTTT
CASSLLRGTGELFF
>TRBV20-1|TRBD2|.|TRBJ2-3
TGCAGTGCTGTGGGGACTAGCGGGTGGGGCACAGATACGCAGTATTTT
CSAVGTSGWGTDTQYF
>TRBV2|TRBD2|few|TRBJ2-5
TGTGCCAGCAGGACTAGCGGGGCGGAGACCCAGTACTTC
CASRTSGAETQYF
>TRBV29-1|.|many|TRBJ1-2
TGCAGCGTCAGCGGGGGGCTGAACTATGGCTACACCTTC
CSVSGGLNYGYTF
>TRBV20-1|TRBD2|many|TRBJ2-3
TGCAGTGCTATGGTAGCGGGAGCAGATACGCAGTATTTT
CSAMVAGADTQYF
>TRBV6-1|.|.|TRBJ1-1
TGTGCCAGCAGCCCCTTGATCCTCTTGAACCCTGAAGCTTTCTTT
CASSPLILLNPEAFF
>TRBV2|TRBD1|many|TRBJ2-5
TGTGCCAGCAGTGAACCATATCCGGGACAGGGATCGGAGACCCAGTACTTC
CASSEPYPGQGSETQYF
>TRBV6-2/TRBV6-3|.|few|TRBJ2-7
TGTGCCAGTGAACCAGGAGGGAGGAGCAGCGAGCAGTACTTC
CASEPGGRSSEQYF
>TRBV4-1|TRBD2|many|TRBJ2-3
TGCGCCAGCAGCCTTGGACTAGCGGAGAGCACAGATACGCAGTATTTT
CASSLGLAESTDTQYF
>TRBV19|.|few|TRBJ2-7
TGTGCCAGTAGTATTGAGGGACTGCCAACCTACGAGCAGTACTTC
CASSIEGLPTYEQYF
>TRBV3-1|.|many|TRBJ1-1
TGTGCCAGCCAGATGGGCACTGAAGCTTTCTTT
CASQMGTEAFF
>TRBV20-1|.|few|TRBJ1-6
TGCAGTGCCGGGGCGGACTCCTATAATTCACCCCTCCACTTT
CSAGADSYNSPLHF
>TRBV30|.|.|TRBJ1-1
TGTGCCTGGAGTGTACAGATGAACACTGAAGCTTTCTTT
CAWSVQMNTEAFF
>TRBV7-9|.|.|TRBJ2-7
TGTGCCAGCAGCTCACGAGCGAACGAGCAGTACTTC
CASSSRANEQYF
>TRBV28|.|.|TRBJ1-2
TGTGCCAGCAGTTCCCATACAGGTTTCAGCTATGGCTACACCTTC
CASSSHTGFSYGYTF
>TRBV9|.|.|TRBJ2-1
TGTGCCAGCAGCCTGCGAGGACTCGAACGGAATGAGCAGTTCTTC
CASSLRGLERNEQFF
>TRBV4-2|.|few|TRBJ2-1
TGTGCCAGCAGCCCCCCGAGGAGCTACAATGAGCAGTTCTTC
CASSPPRSYNEQFF
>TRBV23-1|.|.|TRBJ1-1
TGCGCCAGCAGTCAATCAGACGGGACGAACACTGAAGCTTTCTTT
CASSQSDGTNTEAFF
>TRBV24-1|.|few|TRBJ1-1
TGTGCCACCAGTGATGCACATAGCCGGGACATAACTGAAGCTTTCTTT
CATSDAHSRDITEAFF
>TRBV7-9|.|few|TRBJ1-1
TGTGCCAGCAACTCCAGGGAGGGCACTGAAGCTTTCTTT
CASNSREGTEAFF
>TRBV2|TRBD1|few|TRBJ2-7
TGTGCCAGCAGTGGGGACAGGCTCTACGAGCAGTACTTC
CASSGDRLYEQYF
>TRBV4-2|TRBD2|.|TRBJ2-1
TGTGCCAGCAGCCAAGGCGGTAGCGGGAGGGCCGATGAGCAGTTCTTC
CASSQGGSGRADEQFF
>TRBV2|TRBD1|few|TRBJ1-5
TGTGCCAGCAGTCCGGGACAGCCTAATCAGCCCCAGCATTTT
CASSPGQPNQPQHF
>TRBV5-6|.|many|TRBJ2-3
TGTGCCAGCAGCTTGGGTTCGTGGGGGAGCACAGATACGCAGTATTTT
CASSLGSWGSTDTQYF
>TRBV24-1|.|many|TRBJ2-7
TGTGCCACCAGTGATCCCCGGGACGGCGGCTACGAGCAGTACTTC
CATSDPRDGGYEQYF